This entry concerns a single TCR beta chain. Antigen: not known. These data belong to a study of graft-versus-host responses after intestinal transplantation. Study results and limitations: Some patients had graft-donor T cell macrochimerism. In their allografts, the ratios of graft-versus-host to host-versus-graft T cell clones were high. After transplant, early declines in HvG clones were associated with peak levels of circulating GvH clones.

Using immunoSEQ multiplex PCR, the repertoire was profiled, and TCRdb retains in-frame clones only, with some absent. The table includes 130,000 to 150,000 clones, around 90% detected once. Germline V lookup: CDR1 MNHEY, CDR2 SMNVEV (reference sequence). The V gene lost 3 bases and the J gene lost 1 base, with 12 bases spanning the gap. The CDR3 is made up of 15 amino acids. V and J are TRBV27 and TRBJ1-2, with a weak D call TRBD1 (5 bases). The source of this sequence is a human donor who received an intestinal transplant. Sequencing used unstimulated CD4+ T cells sorted from spleen or lymph node cells, obtained before intestinal transplant. The CDR3 DNA reads TGTGCCAGCAGTTTCCAGGGAAGAAATAACTATGGCTACACCTTC. Residues: CASSFQGRNNYGYTF.